This entry lists 8 T cell receptor beta chains sequenced from one sample in a study of T cells in Graves' hyperthyroidism and ophthalmopathy. Amplification targeted TCR beta CDR3 regions from RNA transcripts. With the HTBI primer set, the TCR CDR3 went through a first round of RT-PCR. Each CDR3 protein gets one entry after TCRdb re-called the multiplex PCR reads with MiXCR. The profile covers hundreds of thousands of distinct CDR3 sequences, with 14% appearing a single time and roughly 10% taken by the ten largest. The sample taken for sequencing was blood. These receptors came from a young woman with Graves' hyperthyroidism.

V usage is TRBV11-3 and J usage is TRBJ2-7; TRBD2 matches at 13 bases. From germline, CDR1 is SGHNT and CDR2 YENEEA. This CDR3 has 20 residues. The V gene end was trimmed by 5 bases and the J gene end by 3 bases; junction bases not matched to a gene: 19. This CDR3 reads CASSPGGGRTSGRGIYEQYF. CDR3 in DNA: TGTGCCAGCAGCCCCGGCGGAGGGAGGACTAGCGGGAGAGGCATCTACGAGCAGTACTTC.

In this sample, this clonotype turned up many times. This rearrangement joins TRBV7-9 to TRBJ2-1; 9 positions agree with TRBD2. CDR1 and CDR2 from the germline V gene are SEHNR and FQNEAQ (reference sequence). CDR3 size: 15 residues. The trim removed 5 bases at V and 4 bases at J, leaving 6 bases unmatched. The CDR3, as DNA: TGTGCCAGCAGCGTCAGCGGGAGGACTTACAATGAGCAGTTCTTC. It encodes CASSVSGRTYNEQFF.

Written as DNA, the CDR3 is TGTGCCAGCAGTTTATACCCGAGCTCCTACAATGAGCAGTTCTTC. Translated: CASSLYPSSYNEQFF. The rearrangement uses TRBV28 and TRBJ2-1; D remains ambiguous. The CDR3 loop spans 15 amino acids. V was trimmed by 1 base and J by 0 bases, leaving 7 bases between them. CDR1 and CDR2 (germline): MDHEN, SYDVKM.

The chain employs TRBV13 and TRBJ2-1; 15 positions match TRBD2. Germline values: CDR1 PRHDT, CDR2 FYEKMQ (reference sequence). V lost 5 bases to trimming and J lost 3 bases; unmatched junction nucleotides: 14. The CDR3 has 20 amino acids. This chain's CDR3 is CASSPGLAGGPGVFYNEQFF. Here the CDR3 DNA reads TGTGCCAGCAGCCCGGGACTAGCGGGAGGCCCCGGAGTATTCTACAATGAGCAGTTCTTC.

This clonotype was recorded at least ten times. The chain uses TRBV3-1 and TRBJ1-1, with no clear D. V was clipped by 4 bases and J by 5 bases, with 14 bases between them. The CDR3 contains 14 residues. Germline V CDR1 and CDR2: LGHDT, YNNKEL (reference sequence). CDR3 in amino acids: CASSLLMESTEAFF. The CDR3 DNA reads as TGTGCCAGCAGCCTCCTCATGGAGAGTACTGAAGCTTTCTTT.

The V call is TRBV19, the J call TRBJ2-2; 9 nucleotides align to TRBD1. This CDR3 has 17 amino acids. Germline lookup yields CDR1 LNHDA and CDR2 SQIVND (reference sequence). The ends lost 5 bases at V and 1 base at J; junction bases unmatched: 8. CDR3 loop: CASSPAPGQGNTGELFF. DNA for the CDR3: TGTGCCAGTAGTCCCGCCCCGGGACAGGGGAACACCGGGGAGCTGTTTTTT.

The chain joins TRBV7-8 to TRBJ2-7, with 14 bases matching TRBD2. The junction had 17 bases not matched to a gene; V was cut back by 6 bases and J by 4 bases. This CDR3 has 19 residues. Germline V CDR1 and CDR2: SGHVS, FQNEAQ. The CDR3 nucleotides are TGTGCCAGCAGTATCCCGGGACTAGCGGGAGAGGTACTAGGTTACGAGCAGTACTTC. Translation gives CASSIPGLAGEVLGYEQYF.

The table lists this clonotype with many counts. The chain has TRBV2 and TRBJ1-5; 10 nucleotides agree with TRBD1. The V and J ends lost 8 bases and 1 base, in that order; junction bases with no gene match: 8. The CDR3 totals 16 residues. Germline V gene data show CDR1 as SNHLY and CDR2 as FYNNEI. CDR3 DNA sequence: TGTGCCAGCGGCGGGACAGGGGAGGACAGCAATCAGCCCCAGCATTTT. Translated, it gives CASGGTGEDSNQPQHF.